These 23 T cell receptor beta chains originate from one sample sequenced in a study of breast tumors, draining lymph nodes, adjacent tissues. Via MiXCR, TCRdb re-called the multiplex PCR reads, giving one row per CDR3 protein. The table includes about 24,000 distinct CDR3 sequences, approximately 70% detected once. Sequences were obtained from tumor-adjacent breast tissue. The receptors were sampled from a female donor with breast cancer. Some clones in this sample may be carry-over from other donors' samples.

CDR3 DNA sequence: TGTGCCAGCAGTTCCCTTACAGGCGAGCAGTACTTC. This translates into CASSSLTGEQYF. The chain links TRBV6-5 to TRBJ2-7; possibly TRBD1 for D (5 bases). Trimming shortened V by 4 bases and J by 6 bases, and 10 bases separated the two germline ends. The CDR3 extends over 12 amino acids. Germline V lookup: CDR1 MNHEY, CDR2 SVGAGI.

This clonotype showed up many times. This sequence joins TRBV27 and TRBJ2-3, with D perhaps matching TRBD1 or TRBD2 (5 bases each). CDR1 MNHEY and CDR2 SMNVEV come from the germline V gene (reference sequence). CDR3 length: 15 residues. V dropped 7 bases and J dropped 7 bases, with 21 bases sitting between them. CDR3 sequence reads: CASKDAQSGTNTQYF. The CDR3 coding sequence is TGTGCCAGCAAGGATGCACAAAGTGGGACGAATACGCAGTATTTT.

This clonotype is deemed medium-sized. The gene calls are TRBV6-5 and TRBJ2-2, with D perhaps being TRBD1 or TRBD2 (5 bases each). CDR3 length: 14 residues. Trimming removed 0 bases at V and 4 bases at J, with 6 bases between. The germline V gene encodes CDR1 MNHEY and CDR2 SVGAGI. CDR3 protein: CASSYSGTTGELFF. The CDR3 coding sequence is TGTGCCAGCAGTTACTCCGGGACCACCGGGGAGCTGTTTTTT.

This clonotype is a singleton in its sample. The CDR3 region is CSARDLGGRVYNEQFF. The CDR3 DNA is TGCAGTGCTAGAGATCTCGGCGGGAGGGTTTACAATGAGCAGTTCTTC. The chain is built from TRBV20-1 and TRBJ2-1; 9 bases are a match to TRBD2. After removal of 0 bases from V and 4 bases from J, the junction contained 7 bases not matched to a gene. Germline assignment: CDR1 DFQATT and CDR2 SNEGSKA (reference sequence). The CDR3 covers 16 residues.

The DNA for the CDR3 is TGTGCCAGCAGGAACAGGGGGTCCTCTAGCACAGATACGCAGTATTTT. Protein: CASRNRGSSSTDTQYF. This chain connects TRBV7-8 to TRBJ2-3, with TRBD1 matching over 8 bases. The CDR3 runs to 16 residues. The ends lost 6 bases at V and 0 bases at J; junction bases unmatched: 8. The V gene's germline CDR1 is SGHVS and CDR2 FQNEAQ.

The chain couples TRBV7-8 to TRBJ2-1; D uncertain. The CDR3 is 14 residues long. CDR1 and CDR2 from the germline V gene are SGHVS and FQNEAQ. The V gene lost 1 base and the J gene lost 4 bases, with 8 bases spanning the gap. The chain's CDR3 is CASSLGADYNEQFF. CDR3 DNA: TGTGCCAGCAGCTTAGGTGCCGATTACAATGAGCAGTTCTTC.

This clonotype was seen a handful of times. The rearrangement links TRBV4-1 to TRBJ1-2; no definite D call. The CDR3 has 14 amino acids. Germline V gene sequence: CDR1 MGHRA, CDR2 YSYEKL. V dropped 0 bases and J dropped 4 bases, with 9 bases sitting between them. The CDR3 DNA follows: TGCGCCAGCAGCCAAGATGACCGAGGCTATGGCTACACCTTC. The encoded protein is CASSQDDRGYGYTF.

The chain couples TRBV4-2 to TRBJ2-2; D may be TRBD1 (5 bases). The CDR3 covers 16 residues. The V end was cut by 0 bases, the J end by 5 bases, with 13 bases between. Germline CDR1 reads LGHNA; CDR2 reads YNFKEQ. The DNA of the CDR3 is TGTGCCAGCAGCCAAGAAGGGGTTGGGTATACCGGGGAGCTGTTTTTT. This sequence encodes CASSQEGVGYTGELFF.

CDR3 nucleotide sequence: TGTGCCAGCAGCTTGGCTGGTACAGCCTCCTACAATGAGCAGTTCTTC. Residues: CASSLAGTASYNEQFF. The chain joins TRBV5-5 to TRBJ2-1; D not resolved. V was pared by 0 bases and J by 0 bases, with 10 bases between. The germline V gene has CDR1 SGHKS and CDR2 YYEKEE (reference sequence). The CDR3 runs 16 residues.

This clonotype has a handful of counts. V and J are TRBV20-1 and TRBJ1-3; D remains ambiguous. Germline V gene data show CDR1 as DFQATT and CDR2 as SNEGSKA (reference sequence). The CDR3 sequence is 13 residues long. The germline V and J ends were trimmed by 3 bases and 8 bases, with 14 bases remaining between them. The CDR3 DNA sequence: TGCAGTGCTAGTCACATGACTCTGGACACCATATATTTT. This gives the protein CSASHMTLDTIYF.

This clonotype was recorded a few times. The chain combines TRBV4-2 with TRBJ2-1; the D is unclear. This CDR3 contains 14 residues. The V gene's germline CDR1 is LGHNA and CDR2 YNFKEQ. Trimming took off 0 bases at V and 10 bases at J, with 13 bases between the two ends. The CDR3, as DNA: TGTGCCAGCAGCCAAGACGAGACTGCTCGGGAGCAGTTCTTC. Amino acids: CASSQDETAREQFF.

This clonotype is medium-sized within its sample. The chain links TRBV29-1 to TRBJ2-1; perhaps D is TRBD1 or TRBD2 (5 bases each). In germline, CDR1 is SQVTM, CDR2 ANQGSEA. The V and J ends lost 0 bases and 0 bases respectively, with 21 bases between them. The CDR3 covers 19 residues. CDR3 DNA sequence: TGCAGCGTTGAAGATGTACGGGGAAGGGGATTTAGCTCCTACAATGAGCAGTTCTTC. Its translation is CSVEDVRGRGFSSYNEQFF.

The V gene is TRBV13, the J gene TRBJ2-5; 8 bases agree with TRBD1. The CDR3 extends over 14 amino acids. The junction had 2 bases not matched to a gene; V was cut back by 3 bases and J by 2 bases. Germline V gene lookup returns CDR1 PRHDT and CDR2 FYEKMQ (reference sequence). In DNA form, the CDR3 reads TGTGCCAGCAGCTTGACAGGGGCACAAGAGACCCAGTACTTC. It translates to CASSLTGAQETQYF.

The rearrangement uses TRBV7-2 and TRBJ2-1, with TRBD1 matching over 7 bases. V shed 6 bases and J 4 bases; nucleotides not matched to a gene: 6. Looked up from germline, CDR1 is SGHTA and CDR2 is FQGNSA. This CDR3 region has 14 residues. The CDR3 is CASSRLGQYNEQFF. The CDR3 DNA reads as TGTGCCAGCAGTCGATTGGGACAGTACAATGAGCAGTTCTTC.

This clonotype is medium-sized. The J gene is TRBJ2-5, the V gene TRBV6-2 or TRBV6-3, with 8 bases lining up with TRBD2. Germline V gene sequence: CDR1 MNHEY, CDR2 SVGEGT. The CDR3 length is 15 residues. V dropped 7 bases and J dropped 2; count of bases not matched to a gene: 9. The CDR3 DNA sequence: TGTGCCAGCATCCAAACTAGCGGCTTTCAAGAGACCCAGTACTTC. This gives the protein CASIQTSGFQETQYF.

In DNA form, the CDR3 reads TGCAGTTCCTCCATAGCGGGAGGGGTCCATGAGCAGTTCTTC. Residues: CSSSIAGGVHEQFF. The rearrangement joins TRBV20-1 to TRBJ2-1; TRBD2 aligns across 11 bases. V lost 8 bases and J lost 8; bases outside the gene matches: 11. Germline CDR1 reads DFQATT; CDR2 reads SNEGSKA (reference sequence). The CDR3 is 14 amino acids.

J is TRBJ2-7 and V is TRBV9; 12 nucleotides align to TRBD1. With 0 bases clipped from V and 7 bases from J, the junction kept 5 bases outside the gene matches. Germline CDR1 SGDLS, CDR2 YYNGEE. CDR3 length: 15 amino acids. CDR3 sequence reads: CASSVEGTGGEEQYF. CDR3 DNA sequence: TGTGCCAGCAGCGTAGAGGGGACAGGGGGCGAAGAGCAGTACTTC.

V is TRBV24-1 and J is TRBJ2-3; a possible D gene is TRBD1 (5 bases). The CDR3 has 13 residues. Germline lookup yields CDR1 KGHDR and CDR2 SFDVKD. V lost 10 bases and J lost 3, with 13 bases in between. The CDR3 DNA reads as TGTGCCACTGCGACAGTAGTAACAGATACGCAGTATTTT. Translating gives CATATVVTDTQYF.

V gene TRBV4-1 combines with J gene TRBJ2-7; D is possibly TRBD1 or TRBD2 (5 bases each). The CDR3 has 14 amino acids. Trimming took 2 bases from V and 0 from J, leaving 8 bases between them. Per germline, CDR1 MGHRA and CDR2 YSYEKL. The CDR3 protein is CASSQPGPSYEQYF. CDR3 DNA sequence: TGCGCCAGCAGCCAACCGGGACCCTCCTACGAGCAGTACTTC.

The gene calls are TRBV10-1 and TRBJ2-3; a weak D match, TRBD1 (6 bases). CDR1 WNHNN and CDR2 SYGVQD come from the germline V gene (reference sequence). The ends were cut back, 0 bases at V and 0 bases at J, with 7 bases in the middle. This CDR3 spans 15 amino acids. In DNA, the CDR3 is TGCGCCAGCAGTGAGTCGGGGGCTAGCACAGATACGCAGTATTTT. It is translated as CASSESGASTDTQYF.

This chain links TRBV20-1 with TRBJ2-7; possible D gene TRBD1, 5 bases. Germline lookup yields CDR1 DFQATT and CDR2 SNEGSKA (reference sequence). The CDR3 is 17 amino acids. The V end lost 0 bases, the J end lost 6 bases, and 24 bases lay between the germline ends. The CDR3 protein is CSARDRVARAETPEQYF. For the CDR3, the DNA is TGCAGTGCTAGAGATCGAGTCGCCAGGGCGGAGACCCCCGAGCAGTACTTC.

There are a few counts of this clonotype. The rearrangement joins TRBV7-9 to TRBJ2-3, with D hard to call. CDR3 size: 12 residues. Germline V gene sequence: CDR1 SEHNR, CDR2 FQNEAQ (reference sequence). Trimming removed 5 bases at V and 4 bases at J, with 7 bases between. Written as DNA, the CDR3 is TGTGCCAGCAGCCCCGGCGCAGATACGCAGTATTTT. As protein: CASSPGADTQYF.

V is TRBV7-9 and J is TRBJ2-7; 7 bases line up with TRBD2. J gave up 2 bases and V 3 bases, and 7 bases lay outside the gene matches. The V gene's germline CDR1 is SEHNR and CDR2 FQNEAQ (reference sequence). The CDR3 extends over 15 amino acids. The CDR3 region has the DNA TGTGCCAGCAGCTTGTCAGCGGGACTCCCCTACGAGCAGTACTTC. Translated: CASSLSAGLPYEQYF.